Listed below are T cell receptor beta chains from one sample, sequenced in a study of blood T cell repertoires in COVID-19. The table came from immunoSEQ multiplex PCR; TCRdb's copy has only in-frame clones and leaves some out. The table lists around 250,000 clones, nearly 90% of them singletons. Sequencing input: peripheral blood. The origin of the receptors is a human donor in a cohort sampled during active COVID-19. The CDR3 runs from the conserved cysteine through the conserved F or W. D genes are given only for firm matches. Size is stated for part of the rows, as once, few or many counts, or as a class when the clone is expanded.

j_call d_call clone_size v_call cdr3_nt cdr3_aa
TRBJ2-7 - - TRBV7-2 TGTGCCAGCAGCGATAGGGCGGGCCCCGGTTACGAGCAGTACTTC CASSDRAGPGYEQYF
TRBJ1-5 TRBD1 - TRBV28 TGTGCCAGCAGTCCAGCAGGGGGCGTAAGTCAGCCCCAGCATTTT CASSPAGGVSQPQHF
TRBJ2-7 TRBD1 - TRBV4-1 TGCGCCAGCAGCCGGAGCCAACCGGGACAGCTTTACTCCTACGAGCAGTACTTC CASSRSQPGQLYSYEQYF
TRBJ2-3 TRBD2 once TRBV7-2 TGTGCCAGCAGCTTAACGCCGGGGACTAGCGGGACCCCGGATACGCAGTATTTT CASSLTPGTSGTPDTQYF
TRBJ2-1 - - TRBV15 TGTGCCACCAGCAGAGATTTAGGCGGGAACTACAATGAGCAGTTCTTC CATSRDLGGNYNEQFF
TRBJ2-7 TRBD1 - TRBV5-6 TGTGCCAGCAGCTTAGGACAGGCGATCTACGAGCAGTACTTC CASSLGQAIYEQYF
TRBJ1-1 - - TRBV7-6 TGTGCCAGCAGCTTAGTAGTGGGGGCGGGGAACACTGAAGCTTTCTTT CASSLVVGAGNTEAFF
TRBJ2-7 - - TRBV7-2 TGTGCCAGCAGCCCGGACAAGGGGGTCTACGAGCAGTACTTC CASSPDKGVYEQYF
TRBJ1-2 TRBD1 - TRBV5-1 TGCGCCAGCACGACCCGGACAGGGGGCAACTATGGCTACACCTTC CASTTRTGGNYGYTF
TRBJ1-5 - few TRBV4-1 TGCGCCAGCAGCCAAGTCGGTCGACAGCCCCAGCATTTT CASSQVGRQPQHF
TRBJ2-2 - - TRBV15 TGTGCCACCAGCTGGGGCGCGGACACCGGGGAGCTGTTTTTT CATSWGADTGELFF
TRBJ2-1 - few TRBV6-6 TGTGCCAGCGGGAGCGAACCTCAGTTCTTC CASGSEPQFF
TRBJ2-7 - - TRBV7-2 TGTGCCAGCAGCATAACAGTCTCCTACGAGCAGTACTTC CASSITVSYEQYF
TRBJ2-5 TRBD2 - TRBV27 TGTGCCAGCAGAGAAGAAGCGGGGGGGTTCATGGATGAGACCCAGTACTTC CASREEAGGFMDETQYF
TRBJ1-3 - - TRBV19 TGTGCCAGTAGTATCCAGACAGTTGCAAACACCATATATTTT CASSIQTVANTIYF
TRBJ1-4 TRBD1 - TRBV5-6 TGTGCCAGCAGCTCAGGGACAGGGACGGATGAAAAACTGTTTTTT CASSSGTGTDEKLFF
TRBJ2-1 TRBD2 - TRBV19 TGTGCCAGTAAGACTAGCGGGGGGAAGGGGGCTGATGAGCAGTTCTTC CASKTSGGKGADEQFF
TRBJ1-3 TRBD1 - TRBV9 TGTGCCAGCAGCGTAGAAGGACAGGGTAGAAACACCATATATTTT CASSVEGQGRNTIYF
TRBJ2-3 - once TRBV9 TGTGCCAGCAGCGCGGTTAATGGTACGCAGTATTTT CASSAVNGTQYF
TRBJ2-2 - - TRBV5-1 TGCGCCAGCAGCTTGGCCAGGAACACCGGGGAGCTGTTTTTT CASSLARNTGELFF
TRBJ2-3 TRBD1 - TRBV6-5 TGTGCCAGCAGCGGGACAGGCACCACAGATACGCAGTATTTT CASSGTGTTDTQYF
TRBJ1-3 TRBD1 - TRBV5-4 TGTGCCAGCAGCCCCGGGACAGGCGACGGAAACACCATATATTTT CASSPGTGDGNTIYF